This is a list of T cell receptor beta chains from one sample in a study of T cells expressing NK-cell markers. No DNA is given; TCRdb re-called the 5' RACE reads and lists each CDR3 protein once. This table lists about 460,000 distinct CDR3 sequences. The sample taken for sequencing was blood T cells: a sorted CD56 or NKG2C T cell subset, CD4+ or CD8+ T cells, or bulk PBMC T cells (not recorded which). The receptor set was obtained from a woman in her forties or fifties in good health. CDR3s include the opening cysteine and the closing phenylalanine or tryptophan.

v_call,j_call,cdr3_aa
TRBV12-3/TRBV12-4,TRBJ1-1,CASSLDLGYTEAFF
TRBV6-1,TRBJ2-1,CASSTGTGSVNEQFF
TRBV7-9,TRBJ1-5,CASSSTGPSNQPQHF
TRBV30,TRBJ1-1,CAWARDRASEAFF
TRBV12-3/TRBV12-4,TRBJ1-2,CASSLQGRGGYTF
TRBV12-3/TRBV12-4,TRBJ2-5,CASIASQGARETQYF
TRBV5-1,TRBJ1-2,CASSLNRDLYGYTF
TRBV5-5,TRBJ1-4,CASSLEGTGIGKLFF
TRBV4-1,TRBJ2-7,CASSQMTGIPYEQYF
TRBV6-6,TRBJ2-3,CASSNLGLEADTQYF
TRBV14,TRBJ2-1,CASSQVVTQLNSYNEQFF
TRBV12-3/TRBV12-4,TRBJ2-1,CASSLGLAGANEQFF
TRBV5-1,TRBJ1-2,CASSQTTGSPYGYTF
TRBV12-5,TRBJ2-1,CASGLGGLAGSPFF
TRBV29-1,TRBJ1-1,CSVVRETEAFF
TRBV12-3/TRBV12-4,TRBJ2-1,CASSLSGRAANEQFF
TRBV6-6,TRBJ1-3,CASSSPGQGNTIYF
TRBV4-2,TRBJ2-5,CASSQGALRGRALGETQYF
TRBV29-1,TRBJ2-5,CSVARLAGKETQYF
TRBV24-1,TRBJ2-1,CATSDLRETVNEQFF
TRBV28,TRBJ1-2,CASSPRGRFGYTF
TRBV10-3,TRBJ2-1,CATDDLAGENEQFF
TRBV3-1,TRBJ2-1,CASSQDVTSGRKRGEQFF
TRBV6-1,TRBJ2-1,CASSESSNNEQFF
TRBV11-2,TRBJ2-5,CASSSGESQETQYF
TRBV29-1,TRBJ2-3,CSVEGGRGFADTQYF
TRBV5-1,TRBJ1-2,CASSLPGQGAGGYTF
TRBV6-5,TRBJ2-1,CATQTHTGQGASDEQFF
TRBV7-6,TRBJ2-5,CASLATGGEETQYF
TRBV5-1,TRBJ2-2,CASSRQQGTGELFF
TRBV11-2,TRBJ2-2,CASSLDPGATTTGELFF
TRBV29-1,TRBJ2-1,CSVKVGTRRYNEQFF
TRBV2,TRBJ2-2,CASSEALGGELFF
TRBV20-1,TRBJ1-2,CSARDSPGRFNYGYTF
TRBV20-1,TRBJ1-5,CSASPGGSNQPQHF
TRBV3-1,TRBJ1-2,CASSQDRGPYGYTF
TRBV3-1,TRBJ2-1,CASSQGSGPGDEQFF
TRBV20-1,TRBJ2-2,CSARDPGGDTGELFF
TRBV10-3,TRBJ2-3,CATTSEGVSTDTQYF
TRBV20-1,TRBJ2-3,CSAKDHGTDTQYF
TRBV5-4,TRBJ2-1,CASSTELADVNEQFF
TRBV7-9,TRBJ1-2,CASSLASAPYGYTF
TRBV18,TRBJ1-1,CASSQGANTEAFF
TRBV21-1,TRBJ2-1,CASSKATDREVYDEQFF